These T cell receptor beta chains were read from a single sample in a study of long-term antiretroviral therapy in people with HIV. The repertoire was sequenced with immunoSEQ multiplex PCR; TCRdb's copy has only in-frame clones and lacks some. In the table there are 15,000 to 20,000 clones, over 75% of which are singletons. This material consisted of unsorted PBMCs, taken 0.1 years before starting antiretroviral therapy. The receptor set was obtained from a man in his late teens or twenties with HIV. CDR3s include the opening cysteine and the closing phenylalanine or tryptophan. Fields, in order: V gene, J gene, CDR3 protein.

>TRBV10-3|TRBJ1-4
CAISESTGANEKLFF
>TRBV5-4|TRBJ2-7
CASSSDNSYEQYF
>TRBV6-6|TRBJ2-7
CASRTENYEQYF
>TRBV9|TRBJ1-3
CASSVGNTIYF
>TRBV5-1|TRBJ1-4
CASSPNSAGTTNEKLFF
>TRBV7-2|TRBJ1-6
CASSPGQEINSPLHF
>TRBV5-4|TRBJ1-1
CASSLGPGSAQHTEAFF
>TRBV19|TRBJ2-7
CASSIRTGTGGYEQYF
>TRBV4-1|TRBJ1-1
CASSQERVNTEAFF
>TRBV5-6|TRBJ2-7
CASSLGVGGGYEQYF
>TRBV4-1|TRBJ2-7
CASSQTGGGEQYF
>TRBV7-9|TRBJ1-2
CASSRTGDGYTF
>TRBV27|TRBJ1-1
CASSTRIVDRGGTEAFF
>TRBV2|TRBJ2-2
CASSSGTPNTGELFF
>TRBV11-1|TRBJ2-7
CASRSNQGSYEQYF
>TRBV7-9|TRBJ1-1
CASSLGLEAFF
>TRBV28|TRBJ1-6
CASSSVRQGSPLHF
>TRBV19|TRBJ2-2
CASSILRTGELFF
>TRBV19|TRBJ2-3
CASSPTSGGHTDTQYF
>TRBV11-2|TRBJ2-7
CASSLSGSSNEQYF
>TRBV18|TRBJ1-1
CASSPSRGDGTEAFF
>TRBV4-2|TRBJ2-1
CASSPPSPGEAYNEQFF
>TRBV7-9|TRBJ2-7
CASSPPSSGTSYEQYF
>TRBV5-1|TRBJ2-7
CASSLGGTGGEQYF
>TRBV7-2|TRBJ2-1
CASSTSGGYNEQFF
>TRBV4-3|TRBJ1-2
CASSQDPGQGAHGYTF
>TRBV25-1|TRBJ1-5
CASSGTGYNQPQHF
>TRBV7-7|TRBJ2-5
CASTPGWGETQYF
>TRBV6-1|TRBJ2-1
CASGPGQGGYNEQFF
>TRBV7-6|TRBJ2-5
CASSLAGVNGETQYF
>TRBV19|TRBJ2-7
CASSSEPDYEQYF
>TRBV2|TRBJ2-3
CASSEQLAGGTDTQYF
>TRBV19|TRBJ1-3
CATFSLGSGNTIYF
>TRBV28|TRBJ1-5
CASSPAGTAAGQPQHF
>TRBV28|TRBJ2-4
CASSPAGGELAKNIQYF
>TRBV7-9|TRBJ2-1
CASSLMLETNEQFF
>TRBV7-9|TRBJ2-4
CASSLMDRVYF
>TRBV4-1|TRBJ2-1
CASSQQFIGYGRQFF
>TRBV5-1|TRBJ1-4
CASSREVYEKLFF
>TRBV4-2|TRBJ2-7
CASSQGDRAYEQYF
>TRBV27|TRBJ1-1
CASSPRDRGEAFF
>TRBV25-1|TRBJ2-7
CASKGQAYREQYF
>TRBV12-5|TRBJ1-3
CASGLYPGQAASGNTIYF
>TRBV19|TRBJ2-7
CASSGAGTRRYEQYF
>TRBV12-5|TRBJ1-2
CASGFVLFDPGQKRGNGYTF
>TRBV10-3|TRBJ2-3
CAISGASRTGSSGADTQYF
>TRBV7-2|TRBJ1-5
CASSRQGASNQPQHF
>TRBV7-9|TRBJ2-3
CASSLGSGRTSTDTQYF
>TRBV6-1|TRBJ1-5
CASSDGIYQPQHF
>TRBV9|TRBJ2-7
CASSVDWGQEQYF
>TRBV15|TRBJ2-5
CATSFPGETQYF
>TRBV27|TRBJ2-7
CASSPRSSEQYF
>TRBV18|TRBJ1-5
CASSKDTDSNQPQHF
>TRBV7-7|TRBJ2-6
CASSANSGANVLTF
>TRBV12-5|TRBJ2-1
CASGLVPGGSSYNEQFF
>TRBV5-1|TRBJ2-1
CASSWAGTSGPYNEQFF
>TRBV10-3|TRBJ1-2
CAISDLAGQGSDGYTF
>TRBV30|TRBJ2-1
CASTEGKEQFF
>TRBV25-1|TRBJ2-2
CASRVGGAGELFF
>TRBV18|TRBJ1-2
CASSPKDAYGYTF